These T cell receptor beta chains were read from a single sample in a study of shared clonotypes between healthy human individuals. Only in-frame clones appear in the TCRdb table, and some are missing; sequencing was by immunoSEQ multiplex PCR. The sample holds about 960,000 clones, over 75% seen once. Sample: memory CD4+ T cells sorted from blood. Source of these receptors: a young man in good health. The CDR3 runs from the conserved cysteine through the conserved F or W. A D gene is named only where the DNA matches it firmly. Clone size is stated in some rows and not others, as once, few, many or a class when expanded.

size	V	J	D	CDR3	DNA
few	TRBV5-5	TRBJ1-6	NA	CASSSVTVGVSNSPLHF	TGTGCCAGCAGTTCGGTGACCGTCGGGGTCTCTAATTCACCCCTCCACTTT
NA	TRBV5-1	TRBJ1-1	TRBD1	CASSLQGTGGMDAFF	TGCGCCAGCAGCTTGCAGGGGACAGGGGGCATGGATGCTTTCTTT
few	TRBV7-2	TRBJ2-1	TRBD2	CASSFSRSSGASSYNEQFF	TGTGCCAGCAGCTTTAGTAGGTCTAGCGGAGCGAGCTCCTACAATGAGCAGTTCTTC
NA	TRBV4-3	TRBJ2-1	TRBD2	CASSLAGGGHRVLFF	TGCGCCAGCAGCCTAGCGGGAGGAGGACATAGAGTCCTGTTCTTC
NA	TRBV6-6	TRBJ1-1	NA	CASSYPEGNTEAFF	TGTGCCAGCAGTTACCCTGAGGGGAACACTGAAGCTTTCTTT
NA	TRBV6-5	TRBJ2-2	NA	CASSYRFAGELFF	TGTGCCAGCAGTTACCGGTTCGCGGGGGAGCTGTTTTTT
NA	TRBV27	TRBJ2-4	TRBD2	CASSLVSGRVAKNIQYF	TGTGCCAGCAGTTTAGTCAGCGGGAGAGTGGCCAAAAACATTCAGTACTTC
NA	TRBV14	TRBJ1-2	NA	CASSPTTWNPYGYTF	TGTGCCAGCAGCCCTACTACCTGGAACCCCTATGGCTACACCTTC
NA	TRBV27	TRBJ1-5	NA	CASRARPSQPQHF	TGTGCCAGCAGGGCTAGACCGTCTCAGCCCCAGCATTTT
NA	TRBV18	TRBJ2-3	TRBD2	CASSPSAGGSTDTQYF	TGTGCCAGCTCACCATCTGCGGGGGGGAGCACAGATACGCAGTATTTT
NA	TRBV4-1	TRBJ2-3	TRBD1	CASSQDPGQGSTDTQYF	TGCGCCAGCAGCCAAGATCCGGGACAGGGTAGCACAGATACGCAGTATTTT
NA	TRBV6-1	TRBJ1-6	NA	CASSEAPQGSSPLHF	TGTGCCAGCAGTGAAGCCCCGCAGGGGAGTTCACCCCTCCACTTT
NA	TRBV29-1	TRBJ1-1	TRBD1	CSAGPGQRFMNTEAFF	TGCAGCGCTGGACCGGGACAGCGATTCATGAACACTGAAGCTTTCTTT
NA	TRBV30	TRBJ1-5	NA	CAWSKDRSNQPQHF	TGTGCCTGGAGTAAGGACAGAAGCAATCAGCCCCAGCATTTT
NA	TRBV27	TRBJ1-1	NA	CASSNRNTEAFF	TGTGCCAGCAGTAATAGGAACACTGAAGCTTTCTTT
few	TRBV7-9	TRBJ2-3	TRBD2	CASRTTATSGRAEDTQYF	TGTGCCAGCAGAACTACGGCCACGAGCGGGAGGGCCGAGGATACGCAGTATTTT
NA	TRBV7-3	TRBJ2-7	TRBD1	CASSPTPDRRYEQYF	TGTGCCAGCAGCCCGACCCCGGACAGGCGCTACGAGCAGTACTTC
NA	TRBV10-3	TRBJ2-1	NA	CAISKGVSEQFF	TGTGCCATCAGTAAAGGGGTTAGTGAGCAGTTCTTC
NA	TRBV9	TRBJ2-5	NA	CANAQLGVGETQYF	TGTGCCAACGCCCAATTGGGGGTAGGCGAGACCCAGTACTTC
once	TRBV11-2	TRBJ2-7	NA	CASSLLSSVSSYEQYF	TGTGCCAGCAGCTTATTGTCTAGCGTTAGCTCCTACGAGCAGTACTTC
few	TRBV18	TRBJ2-5	TRBD1	CASSPLRQGAGETQYF	TGTGCCAGCTCACCACTGCGGCAGGGGGCGGGAGAGACCCAGTACTTC
NA	TRBV7-9	TRBJ1-1	NA	CASSLDSGSEAFF	TGTGCCAGCAGCTTAGACTCCGGATCTGAAGCTTTCTTT
many	TRBV6-5	TRBJ1-5	NA	CASSPGRNQPQHF	TGTGCCAGCAGTCCAGGACGCAATCAGCCCCAGCATTTT
NA	TRBV28	TRBJ2-5	NA	CASSFLAAKQETQYF	TGTGCCAGCAGTTTCTTAGCGGCGAAGCAAGAGACCCAGTACTTC
NA	TRBV28	TRBJ2-3	NA	CASNPASTDTQYF	TGTGCCAGCAACCCAGCGAGCACAGATACGCAGTATTTT
NA	TRBV21-1	TRBJ2-5	NA	CASSKDDWGPIETQYF	TGTGCCAGCAGCAAAGATGACTGGGGACCGATAGAGACCCAGTACTTC
NA	TRBV5-1	TRBJ2-1	TRBD1	CASQDRTGTLNEQFF	TGCGCCAGCCAAGATAGGACAGGGACCCTAAATGAGCAGTTCTTC
NA	TRBV12-5	TRBJ2-1	NA	CASGLRGDSSYNEQFF	TGTGCTAGTGGTTTGAGGGGGGACAGCTCCTACAATGAGCAGTTCTTC
few	TRBV30	TRBJ2-3	NA	CASGETDTQYF	TGTGCCTCTGGGGAGACAGATACGCAGTATTTT
NA	TRBV5-1	TRBJ1-6	NA	CASSFDTGSPLHF	TGCGCCAGCAGCTTTGACACGGGTTCACCCCTCCACTTT
NA	TRBV9	TRBJ2-1	NA	CASSVGVNNEQFF	TGTGCCAGCAGCGTAGGGGTCAACAATGAGCAGTTCTTC
NA	TRBV28	TRBJ1-6	NA	CASRDDSYNSPLHF	TGTGCCAGCAGGGATGACAGTTATAATTCACCCCTCCACTTT
NA	TRBV6-6	TRBJ1-1	TRBD1	CASSYTGQGNTEAFF	TGTGCCAGCAGTTATACGGGACAGGGGAACACTGAAGCTTTCTTT
NA	TRBV10-3	TRBJ2-7	NA	CAISESGGPSYEQYF	TGTGCCATCAGTGAGAGTGGGGGACCTTCCTACGAGCAGTACTTC
NA	TRBV10-2	TRBJ2-1	NA	CASSDRYNEQFF	TGCGCCAGCAGTGACAGGTACAATGAGCAGTTCTTC
NA	TRBV7-2	TRBJ2-3	NA	CASSSEGRTDTQYF	TGTGCCAGCAGCTCGGAGGGCAGGACAGATACGCAGTATTTT
NA	TRBV30	TRBJ2-2	NA	CAWNPNTGELFF	TGTGCCTGGAATCCGAACACCGGGGAGCTGTTTTTT
NA	TRBV13	TRBJ2-5	NA	CASSPKEGGLETQYF	TGTGCCAGCAGCCCTAAGGAGGGAGGCCTTGAGACCCAGTACTTC
NA	TRBV2	TRBJ2-5	NA	CASRLSEQAAQYF	TGTGCCAGCAGACTCAGCGAGCAAGCGGCCCAGTACTTC
NA	TRBV7-8	TRBJ1-2	NA	CASTGATLTHGYTF	TGTGCCAGCACCGGTGCTACACTTACGCATGGCTACACCTTC
NA	TRBV6-5	TRBJ2-5	TRBD1	CASSQTGYQETQYF	TGTGCCAGCAGCCAGACAGGGTACCAAGAGACCCAGTACTTC
many	TRBV6-4	TRBJ2-3	NA	CASSDAGDTDTQYF	TGTGCCAGCAGTGATGCAGGGGACACAGATACGCAGTATTTT